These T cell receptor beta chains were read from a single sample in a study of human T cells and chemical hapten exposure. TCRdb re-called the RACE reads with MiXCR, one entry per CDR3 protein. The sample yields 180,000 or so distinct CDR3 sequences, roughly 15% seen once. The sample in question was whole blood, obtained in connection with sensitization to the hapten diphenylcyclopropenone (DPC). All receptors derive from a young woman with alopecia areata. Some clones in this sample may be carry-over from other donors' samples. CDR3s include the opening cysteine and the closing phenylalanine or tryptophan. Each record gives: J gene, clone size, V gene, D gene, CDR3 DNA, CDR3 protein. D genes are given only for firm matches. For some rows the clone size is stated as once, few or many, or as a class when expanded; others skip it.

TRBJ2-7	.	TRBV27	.	TGTGCCAGCAGCCTCGCCGGGGCAGGGAGCAACGAGCAGTACTTC	CASSLAGAGSNEQYF
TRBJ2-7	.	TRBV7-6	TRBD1	TGTGCCAGCAGCTTAGCGCCGGGACAGGTATGGGAGCAGTACTTC	CASSLAPGQVWEQYF
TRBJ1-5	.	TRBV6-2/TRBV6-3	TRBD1	TGTGCCAGCAGTTGGGGGATCGACAGGGGTAATCAGCCCCAGCATTTT	CASSWGIDRGNQPQHF
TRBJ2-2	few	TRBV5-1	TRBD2	TGCGCCAGCAGCTTGGGAGCGGGAGTAACCGGGGAGCTGTTTTTT	CASSLGAGVTGELFF
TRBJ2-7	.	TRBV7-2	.	TGTGCCAGCAGCTTAGAATCGTGGTCCTTCGAGCAGTACTTC	CASSLESWSFEQYF
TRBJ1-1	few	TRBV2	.	TGTGCCAGCAGTGAGGACACTGAAGCTTTCTTT	CASSEDTEAFF
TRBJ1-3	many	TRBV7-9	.	TGTGCCAGCAGCTTCACACAGCCCTCTGGAAACACCATATATTTT	CASSFTQPSGNTIYF
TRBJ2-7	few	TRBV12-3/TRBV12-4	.	TGTGCCAGCAGTTTGAACAGTATCTACGAGCAGTACTTC	CASSLNSIYEQYF
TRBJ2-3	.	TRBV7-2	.	TGTGCCAGCAGCTTAAAAAGCACAGATACGCAGTATTTT	CASSLKSTDTQYF
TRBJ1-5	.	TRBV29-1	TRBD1	TGCAGCGCCCAGACAGGGAGCATAGGTCAGCCCCAGCATTTT	CSAQTGSIGQPQHF
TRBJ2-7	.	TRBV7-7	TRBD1	TGTGCCAGCAGCTCCGGGGACAGGGGCCGCCAAGAGCAGTACTTC	CASSSGDRGRQEQYF
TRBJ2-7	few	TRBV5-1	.	TGCGCCAGCAGCGGTATCGTCGGGGGGACAGCCTACGAGCAGTACTTC	CASSGIVGGTAYEQYF
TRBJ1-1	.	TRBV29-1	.	TGCAGCGTTGTGATGGACAGCCAGTACACTGAAGCTTTCTTT	CSVVMDSQYTEAFF
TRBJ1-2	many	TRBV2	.	TGTGCCAGCAGTGAGATCCGAGCTAACTATGGCTACACCTTC	CASSEIRANYGYTF
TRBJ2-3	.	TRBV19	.	TGTGCCAGTAGTATTTCCAGGGGTCAGGGGCCCCGCACAGATACGCAGTATTTT	CASSISRGQGPRTDTQYF
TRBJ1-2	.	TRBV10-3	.	TGTGCCATCAAAGGGCAGTCTAACTATGGCTACACCTTC	CAIKGQSNYGYTF
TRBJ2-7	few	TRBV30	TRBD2	TGTGCCTGGAGGGGCCGGACTAGCGGGGAGCAGTACTTC	CAWRGRTSGEQYF
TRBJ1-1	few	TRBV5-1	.	TGCGCCAGCAGGCCCACAGGAGGCATGAACACTGAAGCTTTCTTT	CASRPTGGMNTEAFF
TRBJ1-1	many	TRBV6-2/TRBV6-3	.	TGTGCCAGCAGTTACGCCGGGAGGACTGAAGCTTTCTTT	CASSYAGRTEAFF
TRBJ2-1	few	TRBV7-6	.	TGTGCCAGCAGCCACCGGGACCACAATGAGCAGTTCTTC	CASSHRDHNEQFF
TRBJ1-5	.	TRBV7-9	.	TGTGCCAGCAGCGGAGGGTCAGGCAATCAGCCCCAGCATTTT	CASSGGSGNQPQHF
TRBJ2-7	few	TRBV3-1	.	TGTGCCAGCAGCCAGGGTATCGAGCAGTACTTC	CASSQGIEQYF
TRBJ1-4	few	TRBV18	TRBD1	TGTGCCAGCTCACGGGACAGTAGGGAAAAACTGTTTTTT	CASSRDSREKLFF
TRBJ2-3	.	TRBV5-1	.	TGCGCCAGCAGCTCCGGAAATGTCAACACAGATACGCAGTATTTT	CASSSGNVNTDTQYF
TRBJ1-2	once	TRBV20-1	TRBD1	TGCAGTGCTACGGACAGGGTGGTAGGGAACTATGGCTACACCTTC	CSATDRVVGNYGYTF
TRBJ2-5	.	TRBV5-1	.	TGCGCCAGCACTCCCCCCAATAAAGAGACCCAGTACTTC	CASTPPNKETQYF
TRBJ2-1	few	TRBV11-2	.	TGTGCCAGCAGCCCCAGTCAGGGTATGAATGAGCAGTTCTTC	CASSPSQGMNEQFF
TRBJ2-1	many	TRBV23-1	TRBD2	TGCGCCAGCAGTCACCCGAAAAGACGGGAGGTGGGGAATGAGCAGTTCTTC	CASSHPKRREVGNEQFF
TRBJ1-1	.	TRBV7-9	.	TGTGCCAGCAGCCCCAGCGGGGGCACTGAAGCTTTCTTT	CASSPSGGTEAFF
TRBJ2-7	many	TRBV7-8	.	TGTGCCAGCAGCGGCCGGGACTCCCTCCTCTACGAGCAGTACTTC	CASSGRDSLLYEQYF
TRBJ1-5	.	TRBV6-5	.	TGTGCCAGCAGTTCCAGGGTCTCAAGGGGGAATCAGCCCCAGCATTTT	CASSSRVSRGNQPQHF
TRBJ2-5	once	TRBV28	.	TGTGCCAGCAGTTTAAAGGGGACCCAGTACTTC	CASSLKGTQYF
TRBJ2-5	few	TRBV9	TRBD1	TGTGCCAGCAGCGCAGAGGTAGGGGGCTTCAGTGAGACCCAGTACTTC	CASSAEVGGFSETQYF
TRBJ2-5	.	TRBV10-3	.	TGTGCCATCAGTGACTCTAGCGAGACCCAGTACTTC	CAISDSSETQYF
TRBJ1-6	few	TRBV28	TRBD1	TGTGCCAGCAGAGAGCCCGGACAGGGCTCCTATAATTCACCCCTCCACTTT	CASREPGQGSYNSPLHF
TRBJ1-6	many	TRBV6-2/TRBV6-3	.	TGTGCCAGCAGTTTTGGGACGGCGTATAATTCACCCCTCCACTTT	CASSFGTAYNSPLHF
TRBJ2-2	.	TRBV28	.	TGTGCCAGCCGCCTAGCCCCCGGGGAGCTGTTTTTT	CASRLAPGELFF
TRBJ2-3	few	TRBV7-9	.	TGTGCCAGCAGCAAACCTAGCGCGACGACCCTAAGCACAGATACGCAGTATTTT	CASSKPSATTLSTDTQYF
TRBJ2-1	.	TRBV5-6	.	TGTGCCAGCAGCTTGGGTCCTACGTCCTACAATGAGCAGTTCTTC	CASSLGPTSYNEQFF
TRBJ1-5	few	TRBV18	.	TGTGCCAGCTCGTCAGGGGGCAATCAGCCCCAGCATTTT	CASSSGGNQPQHF
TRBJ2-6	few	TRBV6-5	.	TGTGCCAGCAGTTACTCGAGGGGTGTCCGGGGTACGGACAACGTCCTGACTTTC	CASSYSRGVRGTDNVLTF
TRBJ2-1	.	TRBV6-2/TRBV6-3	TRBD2	TGTGCCAGCAGTTACTCTCGAGCGGGGGCCTCCTACAATGAGCAGTTCTTC	CASSYSRAGASYNEQFF
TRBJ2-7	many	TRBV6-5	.	TGTGCCAGCAGTTACTCTGGGACACCCCACGAGCAGTACTTC	CASSYSGTPHEQYF
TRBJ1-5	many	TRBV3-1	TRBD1	TGTGCCAGCAGCCAAGATCCGGACAGGGACCAGCCCCAGCATTTT	CASSQDPDRDQPQHF
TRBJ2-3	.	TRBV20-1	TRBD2	TGCAGTGCTATGACTAGCGGGAGATTATCGGATACGCAGTATTTT	CSAMTSGRLSDTQYF
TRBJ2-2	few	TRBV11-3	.	TGTGCCAGCAGCAAGGCGTCTGCGAACACCGGGGAGCTGTTTTTT	CASSKASANTGELFF
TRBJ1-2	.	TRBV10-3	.	TGTGCCATCAGAGGACAGCAACTTGGCTACACCTTC	CAIRGQQLGYTF
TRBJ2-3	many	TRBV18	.	TGTGCCAGCTCACCCGGCGGCACAGATACGCAGTATTTT	CASSPGGTDTQYF
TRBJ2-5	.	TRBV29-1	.	TGCAGCGTTGAAACAGCTCCGACACAGACCCAGTACTTC	CSVETAPTQTQYF
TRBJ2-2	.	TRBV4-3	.	TGCGCCAGCAGCCAAGATCCCAGGGTTACCGGGGAGCTGTTTTTT	CASSQDPRVTGELFF
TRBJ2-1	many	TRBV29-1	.	TGCAGCGTTGACGGGATCAATGAGCAGTTCTTC	CSVDGINEQFF